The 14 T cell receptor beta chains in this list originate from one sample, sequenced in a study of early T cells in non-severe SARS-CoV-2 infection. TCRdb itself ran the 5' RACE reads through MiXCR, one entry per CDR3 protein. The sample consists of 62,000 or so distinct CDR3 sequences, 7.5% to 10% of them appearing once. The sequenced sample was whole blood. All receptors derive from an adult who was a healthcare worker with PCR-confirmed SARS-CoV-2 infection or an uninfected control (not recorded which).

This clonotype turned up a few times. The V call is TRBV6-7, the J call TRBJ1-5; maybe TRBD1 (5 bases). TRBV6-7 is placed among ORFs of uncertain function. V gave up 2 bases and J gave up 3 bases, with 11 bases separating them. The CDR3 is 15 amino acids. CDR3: CASSYDAGTNQPQHF. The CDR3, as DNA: TGTGCCAGCAGTTACGACGCAGGGACCAATCAGCCCCAGCATTTT.

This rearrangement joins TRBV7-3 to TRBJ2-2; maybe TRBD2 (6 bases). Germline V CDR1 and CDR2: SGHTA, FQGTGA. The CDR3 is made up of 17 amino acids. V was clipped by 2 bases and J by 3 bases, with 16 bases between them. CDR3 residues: CASSLWGPVADTGELFF. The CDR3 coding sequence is TGTGCCAGCAGCTTATGGGGCCCGGTAGCGGACACCGGGGAGCTGTTTTTT. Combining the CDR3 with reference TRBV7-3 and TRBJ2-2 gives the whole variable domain GAGVSQTPSNKVTEKGKYVELRCDPISGHTALYWYRQSLGQGPEFLIYFQGTGAADDSGLPNDRFFAVRPEGSVSTLKIQRTERGDSAVYLCASSLWGPVADTGELFFGEGSRLTVL.

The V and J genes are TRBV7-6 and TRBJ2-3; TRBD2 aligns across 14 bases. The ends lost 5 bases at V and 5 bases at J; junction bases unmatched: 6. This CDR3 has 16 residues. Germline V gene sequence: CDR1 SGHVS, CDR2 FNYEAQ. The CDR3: CASSPGLAGALDTQYF. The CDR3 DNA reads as TGTGCCAGCAGCCCGGGACTAGCGGGGGCTTTAGATACGCAGTATTTT. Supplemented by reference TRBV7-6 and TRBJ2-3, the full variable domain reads GAGVSQSPRYKVTKRGQDVALRCDPISGHVSLYWYRQALGQGPEFLTYFNYEAQQDKSGLPNDRFSAERPEGSISTLTIQRTEQRDSAMYRCASSPGLAGALDTQYFGPGTRLTVL.

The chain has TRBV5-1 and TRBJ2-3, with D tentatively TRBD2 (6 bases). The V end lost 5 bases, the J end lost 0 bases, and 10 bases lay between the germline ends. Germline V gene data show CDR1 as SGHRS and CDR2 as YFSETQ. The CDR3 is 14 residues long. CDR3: CASRRDTSTDTQYF. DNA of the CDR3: TGCGCCAGCAGGCGGGATACTAGCACAGATACGCAGTATTTT.

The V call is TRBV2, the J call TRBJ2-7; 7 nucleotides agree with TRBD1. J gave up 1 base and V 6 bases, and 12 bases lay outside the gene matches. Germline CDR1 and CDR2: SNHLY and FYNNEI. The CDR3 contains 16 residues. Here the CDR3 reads CASRATDRVRSYEQYV. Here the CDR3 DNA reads TGTGCCAGCAGAGCTACCGACAGGGTTCGGTCCTACGAGCAGTACGTC.

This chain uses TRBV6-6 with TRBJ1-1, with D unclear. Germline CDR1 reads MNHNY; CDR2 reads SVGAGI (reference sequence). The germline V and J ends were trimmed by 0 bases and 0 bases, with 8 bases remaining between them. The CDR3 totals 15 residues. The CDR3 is CASSYSGQLNTEAFF. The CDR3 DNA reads TGTGCCAGCAGTTACTCAGGGCAGTTGAACACTGAAGCTTTCTTT.

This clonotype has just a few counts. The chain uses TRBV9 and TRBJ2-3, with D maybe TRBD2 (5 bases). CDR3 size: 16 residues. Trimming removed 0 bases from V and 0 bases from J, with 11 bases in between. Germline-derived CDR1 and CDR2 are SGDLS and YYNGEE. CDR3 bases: TGTGCCAGCAGCGTAGCGGAGACTACTAGCACAGATACGCAGTATTTT. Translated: CASSVAETTSTDTQYF.

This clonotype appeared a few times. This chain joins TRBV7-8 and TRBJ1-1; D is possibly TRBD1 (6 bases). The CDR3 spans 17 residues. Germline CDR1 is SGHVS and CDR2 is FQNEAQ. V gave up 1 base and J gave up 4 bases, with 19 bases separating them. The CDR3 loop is CASSLVGRGGAGTEAFF. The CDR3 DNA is TGTGCCAGCAGCTTAGTAGGCAGGGGCGGTGCGGGCACTGAAGCTTTCTTT.

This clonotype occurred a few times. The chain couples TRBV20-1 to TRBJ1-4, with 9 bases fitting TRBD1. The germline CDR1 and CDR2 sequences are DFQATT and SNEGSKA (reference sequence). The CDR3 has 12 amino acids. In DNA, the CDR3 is TGCAGCCAGGACAGGGGAGGGGAAAAACTGTTTTTT. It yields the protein CSQDRGGEKLFF.

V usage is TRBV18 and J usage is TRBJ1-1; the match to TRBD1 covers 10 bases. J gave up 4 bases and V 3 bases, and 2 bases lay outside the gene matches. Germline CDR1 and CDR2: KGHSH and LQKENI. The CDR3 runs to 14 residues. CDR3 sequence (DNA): TGTGCCAGCTCACCGGGACAGGGGCTCACTGAAGCTTTCTTT. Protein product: CASSPGQGLTEAFF.

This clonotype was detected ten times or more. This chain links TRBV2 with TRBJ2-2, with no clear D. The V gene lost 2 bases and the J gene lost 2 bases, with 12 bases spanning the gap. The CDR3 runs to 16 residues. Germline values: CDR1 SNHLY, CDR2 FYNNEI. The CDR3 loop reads CASSEFRRTNTGELFF. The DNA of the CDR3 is TGTGCCAGCAGTGAATTTCGGAGAACCAACACCGGGGAGCTGTTTTTT.

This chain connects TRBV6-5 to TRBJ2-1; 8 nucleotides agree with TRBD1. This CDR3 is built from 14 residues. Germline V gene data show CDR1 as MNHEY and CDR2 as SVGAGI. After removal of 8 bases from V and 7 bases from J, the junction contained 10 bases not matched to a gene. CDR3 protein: CASCRAGGLNEQFF. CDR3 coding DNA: TGTGCCAGCTGCCGGGCAGGGGGCTTGAATGAGCAGTTCTTC.

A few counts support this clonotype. CDR3 bases: TGCGCCAGCAGAAGACAGGGGGCCTCCTATCGAGAGACCCAGTACTTC. Translating it yields CASRRQGASYRETQYF. The chain joins TRBV5-1 to TRBJ2-5; TRBD1 agrees at 10 bases. The ends lost 5 bases at V and 4 bases at J; junction bases unmatched: 11. The germline gives CDR1 SGHRS, CDR2 YFSETQ. The CDR3 is made up of 16 amino acids.

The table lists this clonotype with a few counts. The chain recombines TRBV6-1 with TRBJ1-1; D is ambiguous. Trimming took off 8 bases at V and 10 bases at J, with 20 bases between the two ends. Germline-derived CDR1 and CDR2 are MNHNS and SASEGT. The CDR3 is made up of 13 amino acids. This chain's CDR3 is CASRPIPQVGAFF. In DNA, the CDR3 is TGTGCCAGCCGACCTATCCCTCAAGTCGGAGCTTTCTTT.